One T cell receptor beta chain is described in this entry. Which antigen it targets is not known. The record has no base qualities; no much larger clone is one base away. The library was made by the immunoSEQ multiplex PCR assay. To provide template for TCR sequencing, every sample had RNA extracted and reverse transcribed into cDNA. SuperScript III was used for first-strand cDNA synthesis, primed with a 2:1 mix of oligo-dT and random hexamers. A synthetic immune receptor repertoire was used to assess amplification bias, and residual bias was removed computationally. On the authors' methods: Raw reads were preprocessed for error removal, and CDR3 was defined according to IMGT conventions as running from the conserved cysteine to phenylalanine. Clonality was calculated as 1 minus Shannon entropy normalized by log2 of the number of productive unique TCRs. CD4 or CD8 identity of scalp clones was inferred by cross-referencing scalp TCRbeta sequences with sorted blood CD4 and CD8 repertoires. Sourced from immuneACCESS, this table was stored by TCRdb with only in-frame sequences that have V and J called. A share of the clones is absent; for the studies checked, an unresolved V gene accounts for under half, and the remainder has no known explanation. Clonal size and the V and J genes are those of that table, whereas D and trimming came from the DNA. Here the sample has about 120,000 clones; 55% to 70% occur a single time. Together, the top ten hold approximately 2.8% of the sample.

This record belongs to a study of CD8+ T cells in alopecia areata (dated by TCRdb to the late 2010s). At the level of the whole study: To study T cell clonal expansion in alopecia areata, the researchers applied high-throughput TCRbeta sequencing to both the C3H/HeJ mouse model and human patients. In humans, TCRbeta sequencing was performed on scalp tissue and on sorted CD4+ and CD8+ peripheral blood T cells from healthy controls and from patients with patchy or totalis/universalis alopecia areata. Scalp clonality was compared across normal scalp (n=4), patchy alopecia areata scalp (n=8), and alopecia totalis/universalis scalp (n=8). RNA was extracted with the PAXgene miRNA kit for fixed scalp, the miRNeasy kit for PBMCs, and the RNeasy kit for mouse skin. immunoSEQ multiplex PCR using 35 Vbeta forward primers and 13 Jbeta reverse primers was used to amplify TCRbeta CDR3 regions.

From V the trimming removes 5 bases and from J it removes 2 bases, while the gene matches leave 4 bases of the junction unaccounted for. The CDR1 and CDR2 encoded by the germline V gene are MNHNS and SASEGT. The CDR3 has 15 amino acids, counting the end cysteine and phenylalanine. Only CDR3 DNA remains: 45 bases, in frame from the first base. PBMCs were isolated by density centrifugation and stained for CD3, CD4 and CD8, and CD4+ and CD8+ T cells were sorted on a FACSAria. Scalp biopsies and blood samples were obtained from unaffected controls. What the authors observed across the whole study: Lesional scalp, especially in alopecia totalis/universalis, showed higher clonality and more expanded CD8+ clones than normal scalp, suggesting antigenic drive. TCR sequences shared between patients were less clear than in mice, possibly partly because of HLA diversity in the patient population. Unlike mouse skin, where gammadelta T cells dominate, normal human skin contains resident alphabeta T cells that get sequenced too, which complicates analysis of the scalp TCR repertoire.

Source material: CD4+ T cells sorted from blood. The TCR originated in a human donor in good health. In this chain, TRBV6-1 is recombined with TRBJ2-2, and 8 bases in between align with TRBD1. Here the CDR3 is given as CASSTTGVNTGELFF. The DNA reads as follows: TGTGCCAGCAGTACGACAGGGGTAAACACCGGGGAGCTGTTTTTT.